The 11 T cell receptor beta chains below all came from one sample that was sequenced in a study of blood T cell repertoires in COVID-19. The method was immunoSEQ multiplex PCR; TCRdb's version includes in-frame clones alone and lacks a portion of them. The table has about 150,000 clones, 70% to 85% seen once. Material for sequencing was PBMCs or T cells enriched from blood (not recorded which). The receptors derive from a man aged 50-60 years who had recovered from COVID-19.

The rearrangement uses TRBV18 and TRBJ1-4; 7 bases line up with TRBD1. CDR1 is KGHSH and CDR2 is LQKENI in the germline V gene. The CDR3 is made up of 16 amino acids. V was pared by 5 bases and J by 7 bases, with 13 bases of the junction left unmatched. DNA for the CDR3: TGTGCCAGCTCAAAGGCCGGAAAGGGGGCAGCTGAAAAACTGTTTTTT. It specifies CASSKAGKGAAEKLFF.

This chain connects TRBV13 to TRBJ1-2, with 8 bases lining up with TRBD1. V lost 5 bases to trimming and J lost 7 bases; unmatched junction nucleotides: 9. CDR3 size: 14 residues. Germline values: CDR1 PRHDT, CDR2 FYEKMQ (reference sequence). The CDR3 is CASSRTGSTGGYTF. The CDR3 coding sequence is TGTGCCAGCAGCCGGACAGGGTCTACGGGTGGCTACACCTTC.

V gene TRBV3-1 (or the pseudogene TRBV3-2) combines with J gene TRBJ1-2; D gene uncertain. The ends were cut back, 1 base at V and 3 bases at J, with 9 bases in the middle. Looked up from germline, CDR1 is LGHDT and CDR2 is YNNKEL (reference sequence). The CDR3 covers 14 residues. CDR3 sequence reads: CASSQVGAHYGYTF. CDR3 in DNA: TGTGCCAGCAGCCAAGTCGGAGCGCACTATGGCTACACCTTC.

The chain has TRBV7-3 and TRBJ2-2; TRBD2 matches at 8 bases. The V and J ends lost 3 bases and 4 bases, in that order; junction bases with no gene match: 7. CDR1 is SGHTA and CDR2 is FQGTGA in the germline V gene. This CDR3 contains 16 residues. DNA of the CDR3: TGTGCCAGCAGCTTCCAAGCGGGGGCCCTCACCGGGGAGCTGTTTTTT. Its translation is CASSFQAGALTGELFF.

This chain links TRBV19 with TRBJ2-3; 9 bases align to TRBD1. The CDR3 has 15 residues. The J segment lost 5 bases and the V segment lost 5 bases, leaving 8 bases of the junction unmatched. Germline V gives CDR1 LNHDA, CDR2 SQIVND (reference sequence). Here the CDR3 reads CASSPTGGRKDTQYF. For the CDR3, the DNA is TGTGCCAGTAGTCCTACAGGGGGCAGGAAAGATACGCAGTATTTT. The full variable domain, in which reference TRBV19 and TRBJ2-3 provide the parts outside the CDR3, is DGGITQSPKYLFRKEGQNVTLSCEQNLNHDAMYWYRQDPGQGLRLIYYSQIVNDFQKGDIAEGYSVSREKKESFPLTVTSAQKNPTAFYLCASSPTGGRKDTQYFGPGTRLTVL.

The chain is built from TRBV5-1 and TRBJ2-5, with D perhaps TRBD1 (6 bases). This CDR3 has 15 amino acids. Trimming removed 4 bases at V and 1 base at J, with 14 bases between. In germline, CDR1 is SGHRS, CDR2 YFSETQ. The CDR3, as DNA: TGCGCCAGCAGCGTACAGGGCACAGCCCAAGAGACCCAGTACTTC. Its translation: CASSVQGTAQETQYF.

The chain employs TRBV27 and TRBJ2-6; 10 bases map to TRBD2. V lost 2 bases to trimming and J lost 0 bases; unmatched junction nucleotides: 7. There are 19 residues in the CDR3. Per the germline V gene, CDR1 is MNHEY and CDR2 is SMNVEV (reference sequence). The CDR3 loop reads CASSLQLAGLLSGANVLTF. CDR3 nucleotide sequence: TGTGCCAGCAGTTTACAACTAGCGGGGTTACTCTCTGGGGCCAACGTCCTGACTTTC.

This clone was counted once. The J gene is TRBJ1-1, the V gene TRBV18; weak D call: TRBD1 (5 bases). The CDR3 spans 14 residues. V was pared by 4 bases and J by 5 bases, with 14 bases between. Germline-derived CDR1 and CDR2 are KGHSH and LQKENI. CDR3 coding DNA: TGTGCCAGCTCACACTCGGGGGTGGGGACTGAAGCTTTCTTT. It is translated as CASSHSGVGTEAFF.

This sequence joins TRBV28 and TRBJ2-5; D perhaps matches TRBD1 (5 bases). Trimming stripped 2 bases from V and 5 bases from J, with 15 bases between. Germline CDR1 and CDR2: MDHEN and SYDVKM. The CDR3 totals 15 residues. The CDR3 DNA sequence: TGTGCCAGCAGTTTAAGACAGACCGGGCGGGAGACCCAGTACTTC. It codes for CASSLRQTGRETQYF.

The chain is built from TRBV12-5 and TRBJ1-6, with D tentatively TRBD1 (5 bases). Trimming took 8 bases from V and 5 from J, leaving 13 bases between them. The CDR3 runs to 14 residues. Germline V lookup: CDR1 LGHNT, CDR2 FRNRAP. CDR3 DNA: TGTGCTAGTAGAGGACATGGGGATAATTCACCCCTCCACTTT. This translates into CASRGHGDNSPLHF.

The chain combines TRBV9 with TRBJ2-7, with a possible D match to TRBD2 (5 bases). V shed 4 bases and J shed 4 bases, with 12 bases lying between them. Germline CDR1 is SGDLS and CDR2 is YYNGEE. The CDR3 covers 13 residues. The CDR3 region is CASSFGLGYEQYF. For the CDR3, the DNA is TGTGCCAGCAGCTTCGGACTTGGTTACGAGCAGTACTTC.